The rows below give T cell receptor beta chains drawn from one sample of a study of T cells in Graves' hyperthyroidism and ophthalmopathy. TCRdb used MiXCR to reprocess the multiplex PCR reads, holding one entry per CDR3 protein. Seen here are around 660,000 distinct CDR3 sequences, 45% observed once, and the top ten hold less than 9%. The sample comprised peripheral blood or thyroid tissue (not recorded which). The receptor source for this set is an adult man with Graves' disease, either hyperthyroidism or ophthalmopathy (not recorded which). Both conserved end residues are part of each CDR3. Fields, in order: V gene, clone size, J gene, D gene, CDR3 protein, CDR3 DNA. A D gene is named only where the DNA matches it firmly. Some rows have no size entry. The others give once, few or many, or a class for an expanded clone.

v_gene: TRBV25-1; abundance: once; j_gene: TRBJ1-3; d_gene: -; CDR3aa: CASSAAGVRGDTIYF; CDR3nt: TGTGCCAGCAGTGCCGCAGGGGTTCGTGGGGACACCATATATTTT
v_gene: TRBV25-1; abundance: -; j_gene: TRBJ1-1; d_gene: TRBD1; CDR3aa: CASLPKGQGVKMNTEAFF; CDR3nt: TGTGCCAGCCTCCCGAAGGGACAGGGCGTCAAGATGAACACTGAAGCTTTCTTT
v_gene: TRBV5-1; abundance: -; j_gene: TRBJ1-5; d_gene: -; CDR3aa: CASRAGTPGQPQHF; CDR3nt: TGCGCCAGCAGGGCAGGGACTCCGGGTCAGCCCCAGCATTTT
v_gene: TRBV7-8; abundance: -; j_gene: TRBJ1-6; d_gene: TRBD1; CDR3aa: CASSFPGQGDNSPLHF; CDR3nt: TGTGCCAGCAGCTTCCCGGGACAGGGAGATAATTCACCCCTCCACTTT
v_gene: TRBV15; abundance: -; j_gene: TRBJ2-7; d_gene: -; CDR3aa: CASSNARRAIYEQYF; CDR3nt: TGTGCCAGCAGTAATGCTCGAAGGGCCATCTACGAGCAGTACTTC
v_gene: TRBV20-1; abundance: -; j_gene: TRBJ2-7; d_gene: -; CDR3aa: CSATRTAAYEQYF; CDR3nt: TGCAGTGCTACTCGGACTGCTGCCTACGAGCAGTACTTC
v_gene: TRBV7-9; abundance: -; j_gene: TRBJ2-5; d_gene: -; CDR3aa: CASSLLGVETQYF; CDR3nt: TGTGCCAGCAGTCTGCTGGGGGTAGAGACCCAGTACTTC
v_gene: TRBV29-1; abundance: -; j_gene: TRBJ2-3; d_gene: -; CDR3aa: CSVVPSTDTQYF; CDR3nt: TGCAGCGTTGTCCCAAGCACAGATACGCAGTATTTT
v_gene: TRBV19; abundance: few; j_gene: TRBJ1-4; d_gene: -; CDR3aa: CASRRDPTGAEKLFF; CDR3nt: TGTGCCAGTAGGAGGGATCCGACTGGCGCTGAAAAACTGTTTTTT
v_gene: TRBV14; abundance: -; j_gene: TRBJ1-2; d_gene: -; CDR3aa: CASSRQGRNGGYTF; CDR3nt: TGTGCCAGCAGCCGTCAGGGGCGCAACGGTGGCTACACCTTC
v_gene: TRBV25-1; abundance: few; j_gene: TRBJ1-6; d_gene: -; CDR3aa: CASGSNSPLHF; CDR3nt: TGTGCCAGCGGGTCCAATTCACCCCTCCACTTT
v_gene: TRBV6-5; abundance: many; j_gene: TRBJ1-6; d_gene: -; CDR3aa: CASSGGREGSPLHF; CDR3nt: TGTGCCAGCAGCGGGGGTAGGGAGGGTTCACCCCTCCACTTT
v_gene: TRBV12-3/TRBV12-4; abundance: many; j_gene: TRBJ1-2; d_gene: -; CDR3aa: CASSQPGGGYTF; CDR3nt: TGTGCCAGCAGTCAGCCGGGAGGAGGCTACACCTTC
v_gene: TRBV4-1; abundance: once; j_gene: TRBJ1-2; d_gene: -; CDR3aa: CASSQEVGNYGYTF; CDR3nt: TGCGCCAGCAGCCAAGAAGTCGGGAACTATGGCTACACCTTC
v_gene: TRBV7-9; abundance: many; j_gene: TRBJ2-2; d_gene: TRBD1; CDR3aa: CASSLLGQGITGELFF; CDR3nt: TGTGCCAGCAGCTTATTGGGACAGGGGATCACCGGGGAGCTGTTTTTT
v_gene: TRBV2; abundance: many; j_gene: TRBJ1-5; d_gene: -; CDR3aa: CASSDWGFNQPQHF; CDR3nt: TGTGCCAGCAGTGATTGGGGGTTCAATCAGCCCCAGCATTTT
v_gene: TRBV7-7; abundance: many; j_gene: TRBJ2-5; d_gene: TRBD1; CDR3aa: CASSLGTGLQETQYF; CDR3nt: TGTGCTAGCAGCTTAGGGACAGGGCTTCAAGAGACCCAGTACTTC
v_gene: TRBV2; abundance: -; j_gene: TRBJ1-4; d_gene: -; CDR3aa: CASSEMFGGEKLFF; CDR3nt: TGTGCCAGCAGTGAGATGTTCGGGGGAGAAAAACTGTTTTTT
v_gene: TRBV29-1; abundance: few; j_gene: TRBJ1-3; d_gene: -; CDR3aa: CSVESGAGNTIYF; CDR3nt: TGCAGCGTTGAATCTGGGGCTGGAAACACCATATATTTT
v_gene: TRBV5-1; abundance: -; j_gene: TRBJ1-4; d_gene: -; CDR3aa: CASSFQGQNNEKLFF; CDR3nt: TGCGCCAGCAGCTTTCAAGGACAGAATAATGAAAAACTGTTTTTT
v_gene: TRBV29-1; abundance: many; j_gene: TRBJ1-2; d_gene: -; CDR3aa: CSDRMDRDPYGYTF; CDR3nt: TGCAGCGATAGAATGGACCGAGACCCCTATGGCTACACCTTC